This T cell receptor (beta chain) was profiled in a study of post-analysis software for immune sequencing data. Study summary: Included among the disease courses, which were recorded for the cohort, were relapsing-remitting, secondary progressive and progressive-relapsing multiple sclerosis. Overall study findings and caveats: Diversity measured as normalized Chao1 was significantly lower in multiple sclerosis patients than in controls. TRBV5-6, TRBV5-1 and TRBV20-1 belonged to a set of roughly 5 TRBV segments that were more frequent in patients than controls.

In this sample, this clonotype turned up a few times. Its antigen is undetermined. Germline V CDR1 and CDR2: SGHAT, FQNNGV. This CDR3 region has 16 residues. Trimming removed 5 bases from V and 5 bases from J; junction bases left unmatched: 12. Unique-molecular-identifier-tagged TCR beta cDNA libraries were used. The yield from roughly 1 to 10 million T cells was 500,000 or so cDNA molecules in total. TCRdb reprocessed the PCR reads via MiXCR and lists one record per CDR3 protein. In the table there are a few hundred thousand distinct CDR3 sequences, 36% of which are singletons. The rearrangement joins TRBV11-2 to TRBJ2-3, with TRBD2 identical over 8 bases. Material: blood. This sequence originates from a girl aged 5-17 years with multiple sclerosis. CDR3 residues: CASSEGAGGAVDTQYF. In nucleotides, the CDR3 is TGTGCCAGCAGCGAAGGGGCGGGGGGCGCGGTAGATACGCAGTATTTT.